This TCR beta chain emerged from a study of blood T cell repertoires in COVID-19. Study-level information: Acute-phase and convalescent COVID-19 samples originated in the United States, Italy and Spain. T cells, B-cell-depleted T cells, or PBMCs provided the cDNA or gDNA that served as material.

Original methodology: By means of reference gene primer amplification, nucleated cell counts were estimated. This table comes from immunoSEQ multiplex PCR, and its TCRdb copy is limited to in-frame clones, with some not included. That table supplies the V and J calls and clone size; D and trimming were determined from the DNA. The sample records 90,000 to 95,000 clones, 88% being singletons. Germline-derived CDR1 and CDR2 are KGHSH and LQKENI. V was clipped by 2 bases and J by 0 bases; unmatched bases: 12. The CDR3 extends over 18 amino acids. The chain links TRBV18 to TRBJ1-1, with 7 bases aligning to TRBD1. This TCR derives from a woman of 80 years or more with active COVID-19. The sample consisted of peripheral blood. The CDR3 sequence is CASSPETGRTLVNTEAFF. The CDR3 region has the DNA TGTGCCAGCTCACCAGAGACAGGGAGGACCCTTGTGAACACTGAAGCTTTCTTT.